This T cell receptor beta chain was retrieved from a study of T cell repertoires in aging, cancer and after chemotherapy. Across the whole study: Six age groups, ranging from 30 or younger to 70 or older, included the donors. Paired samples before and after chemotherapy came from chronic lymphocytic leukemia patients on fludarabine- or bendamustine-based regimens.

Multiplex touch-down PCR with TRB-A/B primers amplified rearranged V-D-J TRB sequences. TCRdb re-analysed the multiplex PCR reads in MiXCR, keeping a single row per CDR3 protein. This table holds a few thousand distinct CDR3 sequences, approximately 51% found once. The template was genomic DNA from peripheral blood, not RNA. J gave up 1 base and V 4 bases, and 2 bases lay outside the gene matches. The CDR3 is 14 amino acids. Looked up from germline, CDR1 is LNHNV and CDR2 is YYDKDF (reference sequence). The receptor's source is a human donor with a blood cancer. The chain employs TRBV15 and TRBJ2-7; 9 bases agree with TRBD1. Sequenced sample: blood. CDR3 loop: CATSMGTGSYEQYF. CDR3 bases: TGTGCCACCAGCATGGGGACAGGGTCCTACGAGCAGTACTTC.